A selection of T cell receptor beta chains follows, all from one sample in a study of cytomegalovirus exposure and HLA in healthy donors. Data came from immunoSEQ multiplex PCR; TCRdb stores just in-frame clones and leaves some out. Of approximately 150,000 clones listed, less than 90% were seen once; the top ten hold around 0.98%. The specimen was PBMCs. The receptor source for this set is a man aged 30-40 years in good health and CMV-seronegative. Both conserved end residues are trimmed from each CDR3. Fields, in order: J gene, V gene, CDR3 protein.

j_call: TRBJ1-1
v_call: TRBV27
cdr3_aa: ASRGGTVGTEAF

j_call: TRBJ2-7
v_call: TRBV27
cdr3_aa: ASSPGQGPYEQY

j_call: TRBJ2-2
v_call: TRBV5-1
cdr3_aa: ASSLEARDRNTGELF

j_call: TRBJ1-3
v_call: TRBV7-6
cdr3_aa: ASSLRANTIY

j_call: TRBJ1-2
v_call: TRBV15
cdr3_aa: ATSRDNRGYGGYT

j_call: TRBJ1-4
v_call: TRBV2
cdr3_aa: ASSELFGANEKLF

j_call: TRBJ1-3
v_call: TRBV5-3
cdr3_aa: ARSLAGGESSGNTIY

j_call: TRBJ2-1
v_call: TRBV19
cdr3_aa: ASSIAPTVNNEQF

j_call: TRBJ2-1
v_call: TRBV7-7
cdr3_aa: ASSRGLSQRDSYNEQF

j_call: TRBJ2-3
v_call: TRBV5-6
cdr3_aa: ASSWRGAGDTQY

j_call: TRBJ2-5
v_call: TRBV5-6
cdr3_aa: ASSLAGAGGGQY

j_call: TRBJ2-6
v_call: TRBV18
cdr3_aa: ASSARTGGPSGANVLT

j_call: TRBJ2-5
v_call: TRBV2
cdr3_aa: ASSEVETSGGLSETQY

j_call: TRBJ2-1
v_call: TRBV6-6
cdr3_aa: ASSPVAGEQF

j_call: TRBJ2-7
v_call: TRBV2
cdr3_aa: ASSDTYEQY

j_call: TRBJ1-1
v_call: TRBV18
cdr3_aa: ASSPDRANTEAF